This TCR beta chain was recovered during a study of CD8 T cells in ankylosing spondylitis. J lost 9 bases, V lost 4 bases, and 14 bases had no gene match. The CDR3 contains 16 residues. The germline V gene has CDR1 MGHRA and CDR2 YSYEKL. A single record per CDR3 protein comes from TCRdb applying MiXCR to the 5' RACE reads. The sample holds fewer than 200,000 distinct CDR3 sequences, about 18% seen once. Regarding the study as a whole: Prior literature has documented some motif variants in synovial fluid and blood from reactive arthritis.

This clonotype showed up many times. Its target is unknown. The sequence came from a male donor under 30 with ankylosing spondylitis or in good health (not recorded which). The chain uses TRBV4-1 and TRBJ1-5, with 8 bases lining up with TRBD1. The sample consisted of blood, either unsorted or a sorted T cell fraction (not recorded which). CDR3 coding DNA: TGCGCCAGCAGCCCACACCCAGGACAGGGTACTAGGCCCCAGCATTTT. Its protein product is CASSPHPGQGTRPQHF.